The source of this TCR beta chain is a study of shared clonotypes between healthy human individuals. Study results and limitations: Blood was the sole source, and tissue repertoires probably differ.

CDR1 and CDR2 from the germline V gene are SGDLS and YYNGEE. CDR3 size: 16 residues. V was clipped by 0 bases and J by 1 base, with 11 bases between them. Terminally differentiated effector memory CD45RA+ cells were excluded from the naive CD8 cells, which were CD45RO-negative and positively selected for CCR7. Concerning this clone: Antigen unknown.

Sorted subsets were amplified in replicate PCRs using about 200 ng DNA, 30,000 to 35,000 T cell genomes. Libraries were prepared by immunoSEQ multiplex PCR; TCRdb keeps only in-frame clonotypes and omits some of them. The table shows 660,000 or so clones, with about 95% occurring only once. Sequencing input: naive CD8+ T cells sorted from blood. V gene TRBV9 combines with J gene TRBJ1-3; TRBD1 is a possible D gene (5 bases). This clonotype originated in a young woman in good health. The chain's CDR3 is CASSVGSRGSGNTIYF. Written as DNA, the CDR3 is TGTGCCAGCAGCGTAGGTTCGAGGGGTTCTGGAAACACCATATATTTT. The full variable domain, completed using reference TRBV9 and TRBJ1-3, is DSGVTQTPKHLITATGQRVTLRCSPRSGDLSVYWYQQSLDQGLQFLIQYYNGEERAKGNILERFSAQQFPDLHSELNLSSLELGDSALYFCASSVGSRGSGNTIYFGEGSWLTVV.